This T cell receptor (beta chain) was sequenced in a study of blood T cell repertoires in COVID-19 (dated by TCRdb to the early 2020s). Study-level background: Samples covering the acute and convalescent phases of COVID-19 were provided by collaborators in the United States, Italy and Spain. The material from the prospective study consisted of cDNA or gDNA derived from T cells, B-cell-depleted T cells, or PBMCs. The dataset comprised deeply sampled blood TCRbeta repertoires from subjects exposed to, actively infected with, or recovered from COVID-19. A freely available public database, intended as a resource for researchers studying the immune response to SARS-CoV-2, is where the repertoires were released. Samples were obtained from the ongoing ImmuneRACE study (first 160 participants) and from about 1,300 subjects provided by 6 global collaborators. Nearly every sample came with metadata listing a de-identified subject ID, COVID-19 status, age in years and sex. Where HLA class I and class II types were available, the types were taken from metadata supplied by the sample provider, not from assay-based typing.

Study-wide conclusions, independent of this receptor: Clinical and demographic metadata were provided uncurated, with the amount varying by source and participant.

Whole blood was collected in K2EDTA tubes by collaborating institutions according to the institutions' own protocols. Collaborator samples were shipped for TCRbeta analysis as frozen whole blood, isolated PBMCs, or DNA extracted from either sample type. For this clone: Its antigen is currently not known. No base quality values were provided; no much bigger clone lies one nucleotide off.

CDR1 is given as SGHRS and CDR2 as YFSETQ, both from the germline V gene. V gives up 2 bases and J gives up 5 bases, and the segment between their germline ends measures 8 bases. Taken from cysteine to phenylalanine, the CDR3 has 13 residues. Just CDR3 DNA is preserved here, 39 bases in frame from base 1. The immunoSEQ Assay, a bias-controlled multiplex PCR, was used to amplify TCRbeta CDR3 regions from genomic DNA. The paper's processing steps were these. The number of nucleated cells in each sample was estimated from the amplification of reference gene primers within the assay. To quantify the absolute abundance of each unique TCRbeta CDR3 rearrangement, sequence reads were collapsed and filtered. Productive Simpson clonality was computed per sample as the square root of Simpson's diversity index over productive rearrangements. TCRdb obtained this table from immuneACCESS and retained in-frame rearrangements with V and J assigned. These tables miss some clones; where compared with another copy, unresolved V genes account for less than half of the shortfall, and the remainder is unexplained. Clone size and V and J calls were adopted from that table, with D and trimming inferred from the DNA. The sample includes over 100,000 clones, with about 90% observed a single time. Jointly, the top ten make up about 4% of the sample.

Here the chain combines TRBV5-1 and TRBJ1-5; no D segment can be confidently identified. The TCR sequence derives from a man younger than 35 with acute or convalescent COVID-19. The sample comprised peripheral blood. The CDR3 region: CASSFGIDQPQHF. The DNA sequence follows: TGCGCCAGCAGCTTCGGTATTGATCAGCCCCAGCATTTT.